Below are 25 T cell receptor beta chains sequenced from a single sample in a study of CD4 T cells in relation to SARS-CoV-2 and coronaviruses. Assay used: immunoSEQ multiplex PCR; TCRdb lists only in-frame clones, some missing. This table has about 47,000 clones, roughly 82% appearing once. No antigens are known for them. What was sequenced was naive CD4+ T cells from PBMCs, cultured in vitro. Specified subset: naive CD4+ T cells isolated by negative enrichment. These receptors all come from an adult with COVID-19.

As DNA, the CDR3 is TGTGCCAGCAGTTACTCCGGACAGAGAAACACCGGGGAGCTGTTTTTT. Its protein is CASSYSGQRNTGELFF. The chain carries TRBV6-5 and TRBJ2-2, with D tentatively TRBD1 (6 bases). The CDR3 sequence is 16 residues long. Germline CDR1 MNHEY, CDR2 SVGAGI. With 0 bases removed from V and 2 bases from J, the gap between germline ends came to 10 bases.

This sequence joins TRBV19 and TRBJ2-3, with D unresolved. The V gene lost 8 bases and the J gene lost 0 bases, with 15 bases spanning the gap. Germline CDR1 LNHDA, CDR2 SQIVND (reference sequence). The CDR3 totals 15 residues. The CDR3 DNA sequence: TGTGCCAGTGGGAAGGGTGACTTTAGCACAGATACGCAGTATTTT. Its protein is CASGKGDFSTDTQYF.

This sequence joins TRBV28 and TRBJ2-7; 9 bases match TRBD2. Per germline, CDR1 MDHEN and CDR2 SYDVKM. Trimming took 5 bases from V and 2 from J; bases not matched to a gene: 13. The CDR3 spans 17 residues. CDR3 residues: CASSPVRAGGSPYEQYF. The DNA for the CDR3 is TGTGCCAGCAGTCCTGTGAGAGCGGGAGGTTCCCCCTACGAGCAGTACTTC.

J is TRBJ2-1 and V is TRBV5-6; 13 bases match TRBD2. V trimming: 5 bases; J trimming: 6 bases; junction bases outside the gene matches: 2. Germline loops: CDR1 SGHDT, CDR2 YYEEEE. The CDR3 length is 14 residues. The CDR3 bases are TGTGCCAGCAGGACTAGCGGGAGGAGCAATGAGCAGTTCTTC. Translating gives CASRTSGRSNEQFF.

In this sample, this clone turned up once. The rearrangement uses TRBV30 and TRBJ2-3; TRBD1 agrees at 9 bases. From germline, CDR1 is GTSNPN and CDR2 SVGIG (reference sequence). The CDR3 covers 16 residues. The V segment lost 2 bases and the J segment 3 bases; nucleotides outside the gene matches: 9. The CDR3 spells CAWSNRGRRGTDTQYF. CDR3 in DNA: TGTGCCTGGAGTAACAGGGGGCGCAGGGGGACAGATACGCAGTATTTT.

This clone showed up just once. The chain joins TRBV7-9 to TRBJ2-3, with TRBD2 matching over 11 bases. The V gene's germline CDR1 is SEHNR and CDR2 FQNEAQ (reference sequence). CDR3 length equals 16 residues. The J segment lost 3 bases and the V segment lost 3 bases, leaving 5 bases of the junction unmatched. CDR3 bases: TGTGCCAGCAGCTTGATTCGGACTAGCGGGACAGATACGCAGTATTTT. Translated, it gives CASSLIRTSGTDTQYF.

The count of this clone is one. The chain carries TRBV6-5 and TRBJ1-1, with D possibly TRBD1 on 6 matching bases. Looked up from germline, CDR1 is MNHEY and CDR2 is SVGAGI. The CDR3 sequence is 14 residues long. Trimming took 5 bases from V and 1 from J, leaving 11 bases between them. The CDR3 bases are TGTGCCAGCAGTAAGGGACACCAGAACACTGAAGCTTTCTTT. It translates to CASSKGHQNTEAFF.

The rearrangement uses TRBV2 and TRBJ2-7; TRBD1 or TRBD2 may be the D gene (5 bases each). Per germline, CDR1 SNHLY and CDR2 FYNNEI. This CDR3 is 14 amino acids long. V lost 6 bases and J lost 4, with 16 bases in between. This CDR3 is CASSRIMGDYEQYF. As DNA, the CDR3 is TGTGCCAGCAGCCGAATCATGGGGGATTACGAGCAGTACTTC.

CDR3 loop: CATSPQGGTGGDEQFF. In DNA, the CDR3 is TGTGCCACCAGCCCCCAAGGGGGGACAGGGGGCGATGAGCAGTTCTTC. This chain connects TRBV15 to TRBJ2-1, with TRBD1 matching over 12 bases. The CDR3 is made up of 16 amino acids. Germline-derived CDR1 and CDR2 are LNHNV and YYDKDF (reference sequence). V lost 5 bases and J lost 8; bases outside the gene matches: 10.

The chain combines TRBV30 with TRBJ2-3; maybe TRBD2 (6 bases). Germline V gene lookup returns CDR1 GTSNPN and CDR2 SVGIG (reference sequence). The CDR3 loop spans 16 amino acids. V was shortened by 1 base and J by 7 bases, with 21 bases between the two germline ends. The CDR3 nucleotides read TGTGCCTGGAGTGCTACTATGGAGGGTTGGGAAAATACGCAGTATTTT. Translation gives CAWSATMEGWENTQYF.

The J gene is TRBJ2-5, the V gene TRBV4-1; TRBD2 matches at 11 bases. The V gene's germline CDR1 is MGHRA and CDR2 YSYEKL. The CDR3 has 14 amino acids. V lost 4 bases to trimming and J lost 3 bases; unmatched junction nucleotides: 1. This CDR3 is CASSPGLAEETQYF. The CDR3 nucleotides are TGCGCCAGCAGCCCGGGACTAGCGGAAGAGACCCAGTACTTC.

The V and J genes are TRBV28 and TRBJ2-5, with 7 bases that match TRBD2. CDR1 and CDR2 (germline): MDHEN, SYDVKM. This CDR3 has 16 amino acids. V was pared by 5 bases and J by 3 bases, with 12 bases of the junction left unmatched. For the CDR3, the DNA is TGTGCCAGCAGTGCACATCCCCGGGACTATAAAGAGACCCAGTACTTC. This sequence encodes CASSAHPRDYKETQYF.

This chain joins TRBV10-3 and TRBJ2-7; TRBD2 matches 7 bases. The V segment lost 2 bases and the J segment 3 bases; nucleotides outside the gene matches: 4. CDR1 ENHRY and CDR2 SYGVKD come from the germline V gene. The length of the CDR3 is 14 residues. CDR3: CAISEVAGFYEQYF. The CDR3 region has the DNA TGTGCCATCAGTGAGGTAGCGGGCTTCTACGAGCAGTACTTC.

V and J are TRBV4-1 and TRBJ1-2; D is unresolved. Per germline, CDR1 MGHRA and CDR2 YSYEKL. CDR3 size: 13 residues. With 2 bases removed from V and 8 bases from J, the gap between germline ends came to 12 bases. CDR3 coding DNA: TGCGCCAGCAGCCAATCTCGGAGAGGGGGCTACACCTTC. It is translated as CASSQSRRGGYTF.

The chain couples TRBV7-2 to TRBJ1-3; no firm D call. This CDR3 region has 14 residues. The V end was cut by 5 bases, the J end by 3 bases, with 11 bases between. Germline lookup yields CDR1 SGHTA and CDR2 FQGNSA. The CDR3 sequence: CASSQLRDGNTIYF. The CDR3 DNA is TGTGCCAGCAGCCAACTCCGAGATGGAAACACCATATATTTT.

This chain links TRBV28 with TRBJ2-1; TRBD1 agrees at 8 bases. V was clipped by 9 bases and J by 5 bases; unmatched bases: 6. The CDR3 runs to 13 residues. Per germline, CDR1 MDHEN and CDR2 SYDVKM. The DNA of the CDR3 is TGTGCCAGTAGCCACAGGGGGGACAATGAGCAGTTCTTC. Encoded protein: CASSHRGDNEQFF.

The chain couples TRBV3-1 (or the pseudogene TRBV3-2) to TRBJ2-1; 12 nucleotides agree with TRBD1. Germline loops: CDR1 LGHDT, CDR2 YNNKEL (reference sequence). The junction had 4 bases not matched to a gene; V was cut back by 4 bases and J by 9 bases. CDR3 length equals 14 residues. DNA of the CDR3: TGTGCCAGCAGCCTGGGGACAGGGGGCAGTGAGCAGTTCTTC. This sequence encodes CASSLGTGGSEQFF.

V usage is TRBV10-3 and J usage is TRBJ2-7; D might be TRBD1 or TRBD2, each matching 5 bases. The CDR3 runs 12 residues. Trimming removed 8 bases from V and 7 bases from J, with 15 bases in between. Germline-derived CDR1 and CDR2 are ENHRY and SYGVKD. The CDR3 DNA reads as TGTGCCATCGCCGGGGTGGGGCTAGAGCAGTACTTC. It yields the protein CAIAGVGLEQYF.

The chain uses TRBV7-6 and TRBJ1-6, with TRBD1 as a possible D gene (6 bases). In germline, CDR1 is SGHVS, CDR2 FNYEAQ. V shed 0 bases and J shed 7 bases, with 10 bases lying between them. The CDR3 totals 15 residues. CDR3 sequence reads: CASSLAGQRNSPLHF. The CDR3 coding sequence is TGTGCCAGCAGCTTAGCCGGACAGAGGAATTCACCCCTCCACTTT.

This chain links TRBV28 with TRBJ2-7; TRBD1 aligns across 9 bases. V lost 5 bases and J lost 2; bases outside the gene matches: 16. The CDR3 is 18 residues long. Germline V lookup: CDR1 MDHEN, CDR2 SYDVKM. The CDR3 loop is CASSRTGGAVIGTYEQYF. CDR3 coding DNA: TGTGCCAGCAGTAGAACAGGGGGCGCGGTGATTGGCACCTACGAGCAGTACTTC. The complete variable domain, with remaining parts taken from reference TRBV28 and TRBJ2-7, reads DVKVTQSSRYLVKRTGEKVFLECVQDMDHENMFWYRQDPGLGLRLIYFSYDVKMKEKGDIPEGYSVSREKKERFSLILESASTNQTSMYLCASSRTGGAVIGTYEQYFGPGTRLTVT.

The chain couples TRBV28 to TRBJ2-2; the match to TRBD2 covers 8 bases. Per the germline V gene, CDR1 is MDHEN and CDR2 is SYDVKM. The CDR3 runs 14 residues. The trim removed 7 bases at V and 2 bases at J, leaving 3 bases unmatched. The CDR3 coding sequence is TGTGCCAGCAAGTGGACTAGCAACACCGGGGAGCTGTTTTTT. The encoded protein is CASKWTSNTGELFF.

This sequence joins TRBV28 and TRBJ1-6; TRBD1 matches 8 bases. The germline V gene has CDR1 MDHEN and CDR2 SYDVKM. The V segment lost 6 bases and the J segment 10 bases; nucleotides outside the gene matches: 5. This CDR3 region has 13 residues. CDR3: CASRTGEGSPLHF. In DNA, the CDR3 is TGTGCCAGCAGGACAGGGGAGGGATCACCCCTCCACTTT. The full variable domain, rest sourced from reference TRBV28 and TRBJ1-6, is DVKVTQSSRYLVKRTGEKVFLECVQDMDHENMFWYRQDPGLGLRLIYFSYDVKMKEKGDIPEGYSVSREKKERFSLILESASTNQTSMYLCASRTGEGSPLHFGNGTRLTVT.

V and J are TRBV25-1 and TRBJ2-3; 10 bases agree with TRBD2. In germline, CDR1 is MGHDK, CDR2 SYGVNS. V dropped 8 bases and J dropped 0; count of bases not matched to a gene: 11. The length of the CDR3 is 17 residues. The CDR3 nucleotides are TGTGCCAGCCCCTTGATAGCGGGAGGTTCTAGCACAGATACGCAGTATTTT. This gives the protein CASPLIAGGSSTDTQYF.

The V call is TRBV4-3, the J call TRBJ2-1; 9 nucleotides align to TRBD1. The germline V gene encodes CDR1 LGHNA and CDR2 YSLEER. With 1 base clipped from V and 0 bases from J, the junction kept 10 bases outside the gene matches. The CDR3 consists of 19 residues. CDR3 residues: CASSQGRGQGPSSYNEQFF. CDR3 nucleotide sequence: TGCGCCAGCAGCCAAGGTCGCGGACAGGGGCCCAGCTCCTACAATGAGCAGTTCTTC.

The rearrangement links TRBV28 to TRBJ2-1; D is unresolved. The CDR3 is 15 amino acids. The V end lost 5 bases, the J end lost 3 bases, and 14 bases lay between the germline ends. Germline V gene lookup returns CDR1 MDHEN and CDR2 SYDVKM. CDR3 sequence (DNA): TGTGCCAGCAGTAGGTCCCAGCAGAACTACAATGAGCAGTTCTTC. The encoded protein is CASSRSQQNYNEQFF.